The 15 T cell receptor beta chains presented below share a single source sample, sequenced in a study of vaccination and CD4 T cells after COVID-19. The antigens of these receptors remain unknown. The treatment was: roughly 10-day PBMC culture with coronavirus spike peptide pools or control peptides (ViraFEST assay). With the Oncomine TCR Beta short-read assay, DNA from cultured CD4+ T cells was sequenced. TCRdb ran MiXCR on the PCR reads and lists one entry per CDR3 protein. The sample holds more than 15,000 distinct CDR3 sequences, about 21% seen once. The sequencing input was cultured CD4+ T cells from blood. These receptors all stem from a human donor with COVID-19.

The chain joins TRBV12-3 or TRBV12-4 to TRBJ2-2, with 11 bases aligning to TRBD2. The CDR3 is 16 residues long. The V and J ends lost 3 bases and 1 base, in that order; junction bases with no gene match: 1. DNA of the CDR3: TGTGCCAGCAGTTTGACTAGCGGGGTGAACACCGGGGAGCTGTTTTTT. It is translated as CASSLTSGVNTGELFF.

The J gene is TRBJ2-5, the V gene TRBV7-2; D may match TRBD1 or TRBD2 (6 bases each). The V end was cut by 2 bases, the J end by 1 base, with 11 bases between. The germline V gene encodes CDR1 SGHTA and CDR2 FQGNSA. The CDR3 extends over 15 amino acids. The CDR3 coding sequence is TGTGCCAGCAGCTTAAGGGGGGCTAGCCAAGAGACCCAGTACTTC. It specifies CASSLRGASQETQYF.

This clonotype was seen only a few times. The gene calls are TRBV6-1 and TRBJ2-7; 11 nucleotides line up with TRBD2. The germline V gene encodes CDR1 MNHNS and CDR2 SASEGT. The junction had 4 bases not matched to a gene; V was cut back by 8 bases and J by 4 bases. This CDR3 has 13 residues. Written as DNA, the CDR3 is TGTGCCAGCCGGGGACTAGCGGAATACGAGCAGTACTTC. Protein product: CASRGLAEYEQYF.

This rearrangement joins TRBV9 to TRBJ1-2; TRBD1 might be the D (5 bases). CDR1 is SGDLS and CDR2 is YYNGEE in the germline V gene. Trimming left V 1 base short and J 5 bases short, with 12 bases between. The CDR3 has 14 amino acids. CDR3 protein: CASSVQGGRYGYTF. CDR3 sequence (DNA): TGTGCCAGCAGCGTACAGGGAGGTCGGTATGGCTACACCTTC.

V gene TRBV11-2 combines with J gene TRBJ2-7; D not resolved. The germline V and J ends were trimmed by 7 bases and 2 bases, with 15 bases remaining between them. CDR3 size: 14 residues. Germline V gives CDR1 SGHAT, CDR2 FQNNGV. CDR3 residues: CASTVTLLAYEQYF. The CDR3 DNA follows: TGTGCCAGCACCGTTACATTGTTGGCCTACGAGCAGTACTTC.

There are a few counts of this clonotype. The chain recombines TRBV6-5 with TRBJ2-1; no clear D gene. There are 13 residues in the CDR3. V lost 4 bases to trimming and J lost 5 bases, with 9 bases between them. Germline loops: CDR1 MNHEY, CDR2 SVGAGI. CDR3 DNA sequence: TGTGCCAGCAGTTCGCTCAGCAACAATGAGCAGTTCTTC. Translated, it gives CASSSLSNNEQFF.

This clonotype was seen a few times. This chain uses TRBV10-3 with TRBJ2-3; weak D call: TRBD2 (6 bases). The CDR3 contains 15 residues. Looked up from germline, CDR1 is ENHRY and CDR2 is SYGVKD. V was shortened by 5 bases and J by 5 bases, with 17 bases between the two germline ends. The CDR3 bases are TGTGCCATCAGTCCGTTGTACCAGGGAGGAGATACGCAGTATTTT. Its translation is CAISPLYQGGDTQYF.

This clonotype has just a few counts. V gene TRBV2 combines with J gene TRBJ2-2, with a weak D call TRBD2 (5 bases). Germline loops: CDR1 SNHLY, CDR2 FYNNEI. The CDR3 totals 14 residues. Trimming pared 10 bases from V and 1 base from J, leaving 13 bases between. The CDR3: CATRQRENTGELFF. CDR3 in DNA: TGTGCCACCCGCCAACGGGAGAACACCGGGGAGCTGTTTTTT.

The J gene is TRBJ2-2, the V gene TRBV28; no firm D call. The germline gives CDR1 MDHEN, CDR2 SYDVKM. This CDR3 region has 13 residues. V dropped 8 bases and J dropped 4 bases, with 11 bases sitting between them. CDR3 nucleotide sequence: TGTGCCAGCGGGCACAGTGTCACCGGGGAGCTGTTTTTT. This encodes CASGHSVTGELFF.

This clonotype has a handful of counts. The J gene is TRBJ1-6, the V gene TRBV4-3, with a weak D call TRBD1 (5 bases). V dropped 4 bases and J dropped 12 bases, with 13 bases sitting between them. This CDR3 contains 13 residues. In germline, CDR1 is LGHNA, CDR2 YSLEER. The CDR3 loop is CASSLIQGGPLHF. The CDR3 DNA reads as TGCGCCAGCAGCCTCATCCAGGGCGGACCCCTCCACTTT.

This clonotype was observed a handful of times. The genes are TRBV19 and TRBJ2-3; 7 nucleotides line up with TRBD1. The V gene end was trimmed by 10 bases and the J gene end by 1 base; junction bases not matched to a gene: 8. This CDR3 region has 14 residues. The germline CDR1 and CDR2 sequences are LNHDA and SQIVND (reference sequence). CDR3 sequence: CATTTGEGTDTQYF. As DNA, the CDR3 is TGTGCCACCACAACAGGGGAAGGCACAGATACGCAGTATTTT.

The CDR3 DNA is TGTGCCAGCAGCTTACTTGAGGATTCACCCCTCCACTTT. Amino acids: CASSLLEDSPLHF. J is TRBJ1-6 and V is TRBV7-8; D is undetermined. The V end lost 2 bases, the J end lost 8 bases, and 7 bases lay between the germline ends. The CDR3 runs 13 residues. The germline V gene has CDR1 SGHVS and CDR2 FQNEAQ.

This clonotype turned up a few times. This chain links TRBV15 with TRBJ2-3; no definite D call. The CDR3 consists of 16 residues. V lost 0 bases, J lost 0 bases, and 10 bases lay in between. CDR1 LNHNV and CDR2 YYDKDF come from the germline V gene (reference sequence). CDR3 in DNA: TGTGCCACCAGCAGAGACGTCGGAGTGAGCACAGATACGCAGTATTTT. Its protein product is CATSRDVGVSTDTQYF.

The chain joins TRBV6-1 to TRBJ1-6; D unresolved. Germline V lookup: CDR1 MNHNS, CDR2 SASEGT. This CDR3 comprises 12 residues. V lost 6 bases to trimming and J lost 7 bases, with 7 bases between them. This chain's CDR3 is CASRGPNSPLHF. In DNA form, the CDR3 reads TGTGCCAGCAGGGGCCCCAATTCACCCCTCCACTTT.

This rearrangement joins TRBV5-5 to TRBJ1-5; TRBD1 is a possible D gene (6 bases). The CDR3 runs to 14 residues. V lost 4 bases and J 5 bases, leaving 13 bases between the germline ends. Germline V gene sequence: CDR1 SGHKS, CDR2 YYEKEE (reference sequence). The CDR3 DNA reads as TGTGCCAGCAGCGCCGGACAGCTTCATCAGCCCCAGCATTTT. It is translated as CASSAGQLHQPQHF.